The clone carrying this T cell receptor (beta chain) occurred a few times. Germline and junction disagree at one end, which may indicate a read error. One entry per CDR3 protein results from TCRdb running MiXCR on the 5' RACE reads. The repertoire holds about 72,000 distinct CDR3 sequences, with about 9.5% as singletons. This sample stems from a study of early T cells in non-severe SARS-CoV-2 infection. Study-wide context: Bulk RNA from unsorted whole blood was sequenced; chains were unpaired.

CDR1 SEHNR and CDR2 FQNEAQ come from the germline V gene (reference sequence). CDR3 length: 15 amino acids. This clonotype was sampled from an adult who was a healthcare worker with PCR-confirmed SARS-CoV-2 infection or an uninfected control (not recorded which). The sample here was whole blood, taken at baseline. The chain joins TRBV7-9 to TRBJ2-1, with D uncertain. CDR3 DNA: TGTGCCAGCGGCTTGGACGTGACGCCCTACAATGAGCAGTTCTTC. This codes for CASGLDVTPYNEQFF.